This passage covers 15 T cell receptor beta chains from one sample sequenced in a study of T cells in Graves' hyperthyroidism and ophthalmopathy. Researchers took RNA transcripts and amplified the TCR beta CDR3 regions from them. Researchers ran a first-round RT-PCR on the TCR CDR3 using the HTBI primer set. TCRdb reprocessed the multiplex PCR reads via MiXCR and lists one record per CDR3 protein. Of 90,000 to 120,000 distinct CDR3 sequences listed, roughly 15% are singletons. Sequences were obtained from blood. All receptors come from a woman aged 50 to 65 with Graves' hyperthyroidism.

The rearrangement links TRBV7-3 to TRBJ2-2; 7 nucleotides match TRBD2. The junction had 6 bases not matched to a gene; V was cut back by 3 bases and J by 2 bases. This CDR3 has 16 amino acids. Germline values: CDR1 SGHTA, CDR2 FQGTGA. This CDR3 is CASSFSASGNTGELFF. The CDR3 DNA reads TGTGCCAGCAGCTTTTCCGCTAGCGGAAACACCGGGGAGCTGTTTTTT.

At least ten counts were recorded for this clonotype. This chain joins TRBV4-1 and TRBJ2-1; D is ambiguous. V lost 1 base to trimming and J lost 4 bases, with 14 bases between them. The CDR3 sequence is 16 residues long. In germline, CDR1 is MGHRA, CDR2 YSYEKL. The CDR3 is CASSQADLVTYNEQFF. The CDR3 nucleotides read TGCGCCAGCAGCCAAGCAGACCTAGTAACTTACAATGAGCAGTTCTTC.

Only a few counts were recorded for this clonotype. This chain uses TRBV24-1 with TRBJ2-3; TRBD2 matches at 11 bases. The J segment lost 2 bases and the V segment lost 2 bases, leaving 8 bases of the junction unmatched. Looked up from germline, CDR1 is KGHDR and CDR2 is SFDVKD. This CDR3 comprises 18 residues. CDR3 sequence: CATSDWTLAGGLTDTQYF. In DNA, the CDR3 is TGTGCCACCAGTGATTGGACGCTAGCGGGAGGACTCACAGATACGCAGTATTTT.

Ten or more counts support this clonotype. The chain combines TRBV24-1 with TRBJ1-2; perhaps TRBD1 as D (5 bases). This CDR3 spans 15 amino acids. The germline CDR1 and CDR2 sequences are KGHDR and SFDVKD. V was shortened by 6 bases and J by 4 bases, with 17 bases between the two germline ends. In DNA form, the CDR3 reads TGTGCCACCAGTCGAGGCTGGGACGACTTCTATGGCTACACCTTC. Protein sequence: CATSRGWDDFYGYTF.

This clonotype was seen at least ten times. The J gene is TRBJ2-7, the V gene TRBV6-2 or TRBV6-3; D perhaps matches TRBD1 (6 bases). The CDR3 runs 12 residues. Trimming pared 4 bases from V and 3 bases from J, leaving 7 bases between. Germline V gene data show CDR1 as MNHEY and CDR2 as SVGEGT. The CDR3 region is CASSLDSYEQYF. CDR3 DNA sequence: TGTGCCAGCAGTTTGGACAGCTACGAGCAGTACTTC.

As to this clonotype: A read error may explain this, as a much larger clone is one base away. J is TRBJ2-2 and V is TRBV18, with TRBD2 matching over 8 bases. This CDR3 contains 16 residues. CDR1 and CDR2 from the germline V gene are KGHSH and LQKENI. CDR3 amino acids: CASSPLAGGNTGELLF. As DNA, the CDR3 is TGTGCCAGCTCACCACTGGCGGGAGGAAACACCGGGGAGCTGCTTTTT.

This clonotype was seen ten or more times. CDR3 amino acids: CSGMGLAGGYEQFF. The CDR3 DNA reads as TGCAGTGGAATGGGACTAGCGGGAGGGTATGAGCAGTTCTTC. The chain combines TRBV20-1 with TRBJ2-1; 16 bases line up with TRBD2. CDR1 and CDR2 from the germline V gene are DFQATT and SNEGSKA (reference sequence). Losses at the gene ends were 7 bases for V and 8 bases for J; bases not matched to a gene: 5. CDR3 length: 14 amino acids.

This clonotype occurred many times. The rearrangement links TRBV11-2 to TRBJ1-1; D is perhaps TRBD1 (5 bases). The ends were cut back, 5 bases at V and 3 bases at J, with 16 bases in the middle. Germline loops: CDR1 SGHAT, CDR2 FQNNGV. This CDR3 comprises 15 residues. CDR3 in amino acids: CASSRALGDYTEAFF. The DNA for the CDR3 is TGTGCCAGCAGCCGGGCCTTGGGGGATTACACTGAAGCTTTCTTT.

This clonotype was detected ten times or more. This rearrangement joins TRBV10-3 to TRBJ1-5; TRBD1 is a possible D gene (5 bases). The CDR3 is made up of 14 amino acids. Trimming shortened V by 2 bases and J by 6 bases, and 11 bases separated the two germline ends. From germline, CDR1 is ENHRY and CDR2 SYGVKD. The CDR3 coding sequence is TGTGCCATCAGTGAGAGAGGGGCTGGTCAGCCCCAGCATTTT. Amino acid sequence: CAISERGAGQPQHF.

This clonotype was counted many times. This chain joins TRBV7-3 and TRBJ2-4; TRBD1 matches at 8 bases. The CDR3 runs to 17 residues. CDR1 and CDR2 (germline): SGHTA, FQGTGA. V was pared by 2 bases and J by 0 bases, with 6 bases of the junction left unmatched. CDR3 bases: TGTGCCAGCAGCTTACCGGGGACAGGAAAAGCCAAAAACATTCAGTACTTC. Amino acids: CASSLPGTGKAKNIQYF. Complete variable domain (other parts from reference TRBV7-3 and TRBJ2-4): GAGVSQTPSNKVTEKGKYVELRCDPISGHTALYWYRQSLGQGPEFLIYFQGTGAADDSGLPNDRFFAVRPEGSVSTLKIQRTERGDSAVYLCASSLPGTGKAKNIQYFGAGTRLSVL.

This sequence joins TRBV29-1 and TRBJ2-7, with D hard to call. With 5 bases removed from V and 5 bases from J, the gap between germline ends came to 10 bases. Per the germline V gene, CDR1 is SQVTM and CDR2 is ANQGSEA. The CDR3 spans 11 residues. Written as DNA, the CDR3 is TGCAGCGTTCTGGAAATGGACGAGCAGTACTTC. Translated, it gives CSVLEMDEQYF.

This clonotype has ten or more counts. This chain uses TRBV11-2 with TRBJ1-6; D unclear. CDR3 length equals 14 residues. V was shortened by 0 bases and J by 8 bases, with 8 bases between the two germline ends. The germline V gene encodes CDR1 SGHAT and CDR2 FQNNGV. DNA for the CDR3: TGTGCCAGCAGCTTAGATCTCGTCGATTCACCCCTCCACTTT. Translating gives CASSLDLVDSPLHF.

This clonotype showed up many times. V usage is TRBV6-1 and J usage is TRBJ2-1, with a possible D match to TRBD1 (6 bases). Germline CDR1 and CDR2: MNHNS and SASEGT. The CDR3 contains 12 residues. V was pared by 6 bases and J by 5 bases, with 8 bases between. The CDR3: CASRRTDNEQFF. The CDR3 nucleotides read TGTGCCAGCAGGAGGACAGACAATGAGCAGTTCTTC.

This clonotype was counted only a few times. Since a much larger clone is just one base distant, this may be a read error. The CDR3 sequence is CSAGDSQPQHF. In nucleotides, the CDR3 is TGCAGCGCCGGAGACAGTCAGCCCCAGCATTTT. This chain connects TRBV29-1 to TRBJ1-5, with D possibly TRBD1 on 5 matching bases. The length of the CDR3 is 11 residues. From germline, CDR1 is SQVTM and CDR2 ANQGSEA. Trimming left V 7 bases short and J 6 bases short, with 10 bases between.

CDR3 nucleotide sequence: TGTGCCAGCAGGAGTCAGCACGGGACACCCCGGGAGCAGTACTTC. It codes for CASRSQHGTPREQYF. The chain carries TRBV11-2 and TRBJ2-7, with D maybe TRBD1 (6 bases). V was shortened by 6 bases and J by 7 bases, with 22 bases between the two germline ends. Looked up from germline, CDR1 is SGHAT and CDR2 is FQNNGV. The CDR3 covers 15 residues. Combining the CDR3 with reference TRBV11-2 and TRBJ2-7 gives the whole variable domain EAGVAQSPRYKIIEKRQSVAFWCNPISGHATLYWYQQILGQGPKLLIQFQNNGVVDDSQLPKDRFSAERLKGVDSTLKIQPAKLEDSAVYLCASRSQHGTPREQYFGPGTRLTVT.